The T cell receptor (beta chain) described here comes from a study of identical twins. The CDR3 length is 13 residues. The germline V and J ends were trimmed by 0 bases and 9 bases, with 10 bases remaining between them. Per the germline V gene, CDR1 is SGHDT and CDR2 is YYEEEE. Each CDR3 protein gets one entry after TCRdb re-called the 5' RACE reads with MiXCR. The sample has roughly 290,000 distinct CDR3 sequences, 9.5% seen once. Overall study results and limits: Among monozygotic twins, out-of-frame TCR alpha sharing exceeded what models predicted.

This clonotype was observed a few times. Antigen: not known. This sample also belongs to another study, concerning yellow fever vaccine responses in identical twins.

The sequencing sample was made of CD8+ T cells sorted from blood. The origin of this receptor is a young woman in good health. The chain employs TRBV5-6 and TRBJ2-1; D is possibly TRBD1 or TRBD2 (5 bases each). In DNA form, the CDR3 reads TGTGCCAGCAGCTTGGTAACGAGGGGTGAGCAGTTCTTC. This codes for CASSLVTRGEQFF.